The 25 T cell receptor beta chains in this list originate from one sample, sequenced in a study of blood T cell repertoires in COVID-19. Produced via immunoSEQ multiplex PCR; TCRdb's table is partial and in-frame only. The table has over 150,000 clones, approximately 84% seen once. Sequenced: peripheral blood. The source of these receptors is a human donor in a cohort sampled during active COVID-19.

This clone appeared a single time. The chain combines TRBV15 with TRBJ2-7; D ambiguous. CDR3 length equals 13 residues. V lost 4 bases, J lost 0 bases, and 7 bases lay in between. The germline V gene has CDR1 LNHNV and CDR2 YYDKDF (reference sequence). The DNA of the CDR3 is TGTGCCACCAGCACGGGTTTCTCCTACGAGCAGTACTTC. This sequence encodes CATSTGFSYEQYF. The whole variable domain, filled in from reference TRBV15 and TRBJ2-7, reads DAMVIQNPRYQVTQFGKPVTLSCSQTLNHNVMYWYQQKSSQAPKLLFHYYDKDFNNEADTPDNFQSRRPNTSFCFLDIRSPGLGDTAMYLCATSTGFSYEQYFGPGTRLTVT.

Points on this clone: One end of the junction is discordant with germline, which a read error may explain. The CDR3 loop reads CASRQGPGRRNYGYTF. The CDR3 nucleotides are TGCGCCAGCAGACAAGGTCCTGGGCGTCGAAACTATGGCTACACCTTC. This chain joins TRBV4-1 and TRBJ1-2; no reliable D call. Germline CDR1 MGHRA, CDR2 YSYEKL. The CDR3 length is 16 residues.

The CDR3 DNA reads as TGTGCCAGCGCGGGGGCCCCAGGATCCTACGAGCAGTACTTC. Its translation: CASAGAPGSYEQYF. V gene TRBV3-1 (or the pseudogene TRBV3-2) combines with J gene TRBJ2-7; D is perhaps TRBD2 (7 bases). Germline CDR1 reads LGHDT; CDR2 reads YNNKEL (reference sequence). CDR3 length equals 14 residues. The V and J ends lost 8 bases and 1 base respectively, with 15 bases between them.

The V and J genes are TRBV4-1 and TRBJ2-2; 9 nucleotides agree with TRBD2. CDR3 length: 18 amino acids. Losses at the gene ends were 4 bases for V and 3 bases for J; bases not matched to a gene: 12. Germline V lookup: CDR1 MGHRA, CDR2 YSYEKL. The CDR3 loop is CASSPRGSGGLDTGELFF. For the CDR3, the DNA is TGCGCCAGCAGCCCCCGGGGTAGCGGGGGTCTTGACACCGGGGAGCTGTTTTTT.

CDR3: CASSLQELSDTGELFF. CDR3 DNA: TGCGCCAGCAGCTTACAGGAATTAAGCGACACCGGGGAGCTGTTTTTT. The chain carries TRBV5-1 and TRBJ2-2; TRBD1 is a possible D gene (5 bases). V lost 2 bases and J 3 bases, leaving 14 bases between the germline ends. Germline V CDR1 and CDR2: SGHRS, YFSETQ. The CDR3 sequence is 16 residues long.

The chain joins TRBV27 to TRBJ1-5, with TRBD1 as a possible D gene (6 bases). The V end was cut by 6 bases, the J end by 0 bases, with 12 bases between. The CDR3 has 15 residues. CDR1 is MNHEY and CDR2 is SMNVEV in the germline V gene (reference sequence). The CDR3 is CASSPTGNSNQPQHF. The CDR3 coding sequence is TGTGCCAGCAGCCCCACAGGGAATAGCAATCAGCCCCAGCATTTT.

The genes are TRBV7-3 and TRBJ2-2; TRBD1 matches 8 bases. The trim removed 8 bases at V and 7 bases at J, leaving 6 bases unmatched. Germline-derived CDR1 and CDR2 are SGHTA and FQGTGA. CDR3 length equals 13 residues. As DNA, the CDR3 is TGTGCCAGCGGACAGGGAGCCGGCGGGGAGCTGTTTTTT. Encoded protein: CASGQGAGGELFF.

This chain connects TRBV7-6 to TRBJ1-3; D remains unclear. Trimming took 0 bases from V and 2 from J, leaving 11 bases between them. From germline, CDR1 is SGHVS and CDR2 FNYEAQ. The CDR3 sequence is 16 residues long. The CDR3: CASSLASVGTGNTIYF. CDR3 bases: TGTGCCAGCAGCTTAGCGTCGGTGGGCACTGGAAACACCATATATTTT. Together with reference TRBV7-6 and TRBJ1-3, the CDR3 gives the full variable domain: GAGVSQSPRYKVTKRGQDVALRCDPISGHVSLYWYRQALGQGPEFLTYFNYEAQQDKSGLPNDRFSAERPEGSISTLTIQRTEQRDSAMYRCASSLASVGTGNTIYFGEGSWLTVV.

The rearrangement joins TRBV3-1 (or the pseudogene TRBV3-2) to TRBJ2-5, with D perhaps matching TRBD1 (6 bases). Per germline, CDR1 LGHDT and CDR2 YNNKEL (reference sequence). This CDR3 contains 13 residues. The V end was cut by 3 bases, the J end by 2 bases, with 7 bases between. The CDR3 DNA is TGTGCCAGCAGCCAGGACAGACAAGAGACCCAGTACTTC. It yields the protein CASSQDRQETQYF.

This clone was picked up a small number of times. The chain is built from TRBV28 and TRBJ1-4, with D possibly matching TRBD1 (5 bases). In germline, CDR1 is MDHEN, CDR2 SYDVKM. The CDR3 contains 14 residues. Trimming shortened V by 7 bases and J by 5 bases, and 14 bases separated the two germline ends. For the CDR3, the DNA is TGTGCCAGCACCGTGGGACTGACGAATGAAAAACTGTTTTTT. Translation: CASTVGLTNEKLFF.

This chain connects TRBV7-8 to TRBJ1-5; 8 nucleotides align to TRBD1. V lost 1 base and J lost 7; bases outside the gene matches: 18. The length of the CDR3 is 19 residues. CDR1 is SGHVS, CDR2 FQNEAQ, per germline. The CDR3 loop is CASSLVGRGRRPIGQPQHF. The CDR3 bases are TGTGCCAGCAGCTTAGTCGGCAGGGGGCGCCGGCCAATAGGACAGCCCCAGCATTTT.

The chain combines TRBV11-2 with TRBJ1-2; 9 positions match TRBD1. J lost 6 bases, V lost 1 base, and 6 bases had no gene match. Germline-derived CDR1 and CDR2 are SGHAT and FQNNGV. The CDR3 spans 15 residues. DNA of the CDR3: TGTGCCAGCAGCTTAGGGGGGACAGGGAGTAATGGCTACACCTTC. Protein product: CASSLGGTGSNGYTF.

This clone was counted between two and nine times. The rearrangement links TRBV2 to TRBJ2-7, with 7 bases identical to TRBD1. J was trimmed by 2 bases and V by 6 bases; bases with no gene match: 4. Germline V gives CDR1 SNHLY, CDR2 FYNNEI. The CDR3 covers 13 residues. The chain's CDR3 is CASRAGGTYEQYF. CDR3 bases: TGTGCCAGCAGGGCAGGGGGAACCTACGAGCAGTACTTC.

This clone was picked up a small number of times. V is TRBV9 and J is TRBJ2-2; D uncertain. V was pared by 0 bases and J by 4 bases, with 13 bases between. The CDR3 loop spans 16 amino acids. Germline CDR1 SGDLS, CDR2 YYNGEE. CDR3 DNA: TGTGCCAGCAGCGTAGGCGTCGGGTCGGGCACCGGGGAGCTGTTTTTT. Translation gives CASSVGVGSGTGELFF.

This chain connects TRBV6-2 or TRBV6-3 to TRBJ1-5; 9 bases are a match to TRBD1. V lost 4 bases to trimming and J lost 8 bases; unmatched junction nucleotides: 6. There are 14 residues in the CDR3. The V gene's germline CDR1 is MNHEY and CDR2 SVGEGT. The CDR3 DNA is TGTGCCAGCAGTTCCTTGGGACAGGGTAAGCCCCAGCATTTT. It codes for CASSSLGQGKPQHF.

The chain couples TRBV7-9 to TRBJ1-3; no reliable D call. The length of the CDR3 is 15 residues. Between the trimmed V and J ends, which lost 5 bases and 0 bases, there was a span of 11 bases. In germline, CDR1 is SEHNR, CDR2 FQNEAQ (reference sequence). The CDR3 reads CASSPGENSGNTIYF. CDR3 coding DNA: TGTGCCAGCAGCCCCGGGGAGAACTCTGGAAACACCATATATTTT.

This chain connects TRBV6-5 to TRBJ2-1; tentative D call: TRBD1 (6 bases). CDR3 size: 15 residues. CDR1 is MNHEY, CDR2 SVGAGI, per germline. V gave up 7 bases and J gave up 0 bases, with 13 bases separating them. The CDR3 nucleotides read TGTGCCAGCAACCAAAGGACAGCCTCCTACAATGAGCAGTTCTTC. Its translation: CASNQRTASYNEQFF.

This clone was seen just once. The CDR3 reads CASSYASSYNEQFF. CDR3 in DNA: TGTGCCAGCAGTTACGCCAGCTCCTACAATGAGCAGTTCTTC. This chain joins TRBV6-2 or TRBV6-3 and TRBJ2-1, with unresolved D. In germline, CDR1 is MNHEY, CDR2 SVGEGT. The V gene lost 2 bases and the J gene lost 0 bases, with 5 bases spanning the gap. This CDR3 spans 14 amino acids.

This clone was recorded only once. The chain combines TRBV4-2 with TRBJ2-7, with 9 bases matching TRBD2. The germline gives CDR1 LGHNA, CDR2 YNFKEQ. CDR3 length: 14 amino acids. J was trimmed by 6 bases and V by 3 bases; bases with no gene match: 6. The CDR3 nucleotides are TGTGCCAGCAGCCAGAGCGGGGGGTCGGGCGAGCAGTACTTC. It encodes CASSQSGGSGEQYF.

CDR3 nucleotide sequence: TGTGCCAGCGGTACAGGGGTCGGTCAGCCCCAGCATTTT. Translating it yields CASGTGVGQPQHF. The chain joins TRBV18 to TRBJ1-5; 7 positions match TRBD1. Germline CDR1 KGHSH, CDR2 LQKENI. With 8 bases clipped from V and 6 bases from J, the junction kept 7 bases outside the gene matches. CDR3 length: 13 amino acids.

The V gene is TRBV6-1, the J gene TRBJ2-5; 7 nucleotides line up with TRBD2. V gave up 2 bases and J gave up 0 bases; unmatched junction bases: 12. The CDR3 consists of 18 residues. The germline V gene has CDR1 MNHNS and CDR2 SASEGT. CDR3 sequence (DNA): TGTGCCAGCAGTGAAAGGCCCCGGGGAGGGTTGGACCAAGAGACCCAGTACTTC. It specifies CASSERPRGGLDQETQYF.

The CDR3 DNA reads as TGTGCCAGCAGGAACAGGCCGGTTGCAACTAATGAAAAACTGTTTTTT. It yields the protein CASRNRPVATNEKLFF. The chain joins TRBV11-2 to TRBJ1-4; tentative D call: TRBD1 (5 bases). CDR3 length: 16 amino acids. V lost 6 bases, J lost 0 bases, and 14 bases lay in between. Germline loops: CDR1 SGHAT, CDR2 FQNNGV.

Only one count was recorded for this clone. The chain recombines TRBV5-1 with TRBJ2-7; the D gene is possibly TRBD1 (6 bases). Germline-derived CDR1 and CDR2 are SGHRS and YFSETQ. V was cut by 5 bases and J by 3 bases, with 12 bases left in between. This CDR3 is 13 amino acids long. The CDR3 is CASRQGLIYEQYF. The CDR3 region has the DNA TGCGCCAGCAGACAGGGATTAATCTACGAGCAGTACTTC.

CDR3 bases: TGTGCCAGCAGCGTAAACTCAGGGGGTAACACTGAAGCTTTCTTT. It codes for CASSVNSGGNTEAFF. This chain uses TRBV5-5 with TRBJ1-1; 7 bases line up with TRBD1. Germline V CDR1 and CDR2: SGHKS, YYEKEE (reference sequence). Trimming removed 4 bases from V and 2 bases from J; junction bases left unmatched: 8. The CDR3 covers 15 residues.

J is TRBJ1-2 and V is TRBV7-8; D is unresolved. Germline values: CDR1 SGHVS, CDR2 FQNEAQ. V was trimmed by 5 bases and J by 3 bases, leaving 22 bases between them. CDR3 length: 17 amino acids. CDR3 sequence (DNA): TGTGCCAGCAGCCCGGACCGGGGAGGAGCTCATGACTATGGCTACACCTTC. It codes for CASSPDRGGAHDYGYTF. The variable domain in full, completed from reference TRBV7-8 and TRBJ1-2, reads GAGVSQSPRYKVAKRGQDVALRCDPISGHVSLFWYQQALGQGPEFLTYFQNEAQLDKSGLPSDRFFAERPEGSVSTLKIQRTQQEDSAVYLCASSPDRGGAHDYGYTFGSGTRLTVV.